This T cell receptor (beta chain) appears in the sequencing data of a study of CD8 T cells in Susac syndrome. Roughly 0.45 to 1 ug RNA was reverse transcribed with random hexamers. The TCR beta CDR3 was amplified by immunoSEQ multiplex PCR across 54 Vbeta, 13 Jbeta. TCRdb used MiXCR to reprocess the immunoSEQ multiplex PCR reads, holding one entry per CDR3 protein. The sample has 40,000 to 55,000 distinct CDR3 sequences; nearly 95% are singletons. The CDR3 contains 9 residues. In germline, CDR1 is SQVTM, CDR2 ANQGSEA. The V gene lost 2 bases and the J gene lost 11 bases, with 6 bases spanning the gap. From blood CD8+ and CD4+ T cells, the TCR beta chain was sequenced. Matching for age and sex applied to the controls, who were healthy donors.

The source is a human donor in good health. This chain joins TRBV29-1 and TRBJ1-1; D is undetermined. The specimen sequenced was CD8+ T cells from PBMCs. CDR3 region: CSVEPVAFF. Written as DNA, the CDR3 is TGCAGCGTTGAACCTGTGGCTTTCTTT.